What follows are 27 T cell receptor beta chains derived from one specimen sequenced in a study of blood T cell repertoires in COVID-19. The data were produced by immunoSEQ multiplex PCR, yet TCRdb's version contains in-frame clones alone and is incomplete. The table includes approximately 200,000 clones, roughly nine tenths detected once. Specimen: peripheral blood. These receptors were obtained from a man between 65 and 80 years old with acute or convalescent COVID-19.

The rearrangement uses TRBV7-8 and TRBJ2-1, with TRBD1 identical over 7 bases. The CDR3 has 16 amino acids. Germline CDR1 and CDR2: SGHVS and FQNEAQ. Trimming cost V 3 bases and J 5 bases; bases outside gene matches: 10. CDR3 loop: CASSFRDSRANNEQFF. In DNA, the CDR3 is TGTGCCAGCAGCTTCAGGGACAGCAGGGCGAACAATGAGCAGTTCTTC.

This clone has a single count. The chain combines TRBV7-6 with TRBJ1-5, with D possibly being TRBD1 (5 bases). The ends were cut back, 4 bases at V and 2 bases at J, with 15 bases in the middle. The CDR3 runs to 16 residues. Looked up from germline, CDR1 is SGHVS and CDR2 is FNYEAQ. CDR3 protein: CASSSLARDGNQPQHF. In DNA form, the CDR3 reads TGTGCCAGCAGCTCTTTAGCCAGGGATGGCAATCAGCCCCAGCATTTT.

The V gene is TRBV5-6, the J gene TRBJ1-3; D is unclear. Germline V gene lookup returns CDR1 SGHDT and CDR2 YYEEEE. Trimming removed 0 bases at V and 0 bases at J, with 10 bases between. The CDR3 loop spans 16 amino acids. CDR3 DNA sequence: TGTGCCAGCAGCTTGGCCAGGCCCTACTCTGGAAACACCATATATTTT. Translating gives CASSLARPYSGNTIYF.

The gene calls are TRBV6-5 and TRBJ2-7; the match to TRBD2 covers 13 bases. The CDR3 extends over 15 amino acids. Germline assignment: CDR1 MNHEY and CDR2 SVGAGI. The V gene end was trimmed by 4 bases and the J gene end by 5 bases; junction bases not matched to a gene: 5. CDR3 sequence reads: CASSSVGLAGDEQYF. CDR3 nucleotides: TGTGCCAGCAGTTCTGTCGGACTAGCGGGAGACGAGCAGTACTTC.

This clone showed up just a few times. The V and J genes are TRBV4-1 and TRBJ1-2; D not resolved. Trimming cost V 2 bases and J 4 bases, with 17 bases left between them. CDR1 and CDR2 (germline): MGHRA, YSYEKL. This CDR3 region has 16 residues. The DNA of the CDR3 is TGCGCCAGCAGCCAAAGAGAGACAATTTCGCTCTATGGCTACACCTTC. It encodes CASSQRETISLYGYTF.

The rearrangement uses TRBV20-1 and TRBJ1-1, with D hard to call. There are 11 residues in the CDR3. CDR1 and CDR2 from the germline V gene are DFQATT and SNEGSKA (reference sequence). The germline V and J ends were trimmed by 6 bases and 5 bases, with 10 bases remaining between them. The DNA of the CDR3 is TGCAGTGCAGCAGGAAGGACTGAAGCTTTCTTT. It codes for CSAAGRTEAFF.

The chain links TRBV5-5 to TRBJ2-7; TRBD1 matches 10 bases. V was clipped by 5 bases and J by 10 bases; unmatched bases: 6. CDR3 length: 12 residues. Per germline, CDR1 SGHKS and CDR2 YYEKEE (reference sequence). This CDR3 reads CASSWTGGSQYF. In DNA form, the CDR3 reads TGTGCCAGCAGTTGGACAGGGGGTTCACAGTACTTC.

This chain joins TRBV11-2 and TRBJ2-1; 8 positions match TRBD2. The CDR3 consists of 15 residues. V lost 3 bases, J lost 2 bases, and 3 bases stayed unmatched. Germline values: CDR1 SGHAT, CDR2 FQNNGV. The CDR3 sequence: CASSFSGGAYNEQFF. The CDR3 DNA reads as TGTGCCAGCAGCTTCAGCGGGGGTGCCTACAATGAGCAGTTCTTC.

V usage is TRBV19 and J usage is TRBJ2-3, with 9 nucleotides matching TRBD1. This CDR3 is built from 15 residues. Germline CDR1 is LNHDA and CDR2 is SQIVND (reference sequence). V lost 4 bases, J lost 5 bases, and 7 bases stayed unmatched. As DNA, the CDR3 is TGTGCCAGTAGTAGATCGGAGACAGGGGGAGATACGCAGTATTTT. This gives the protein CASSRSETGGDTQYF.

This clone was counted only a few times. The rearrangement joins TRBV2 to TRBJ2-5, with D possibly matching TRBD1 (6 bases). The CDR3 runs 15 residues. Between the trimmed V and J ends, which lost 2 bases and 1 base, there was a span of 11 bases. Per germline, CDR1 SNHLY and CDR2 FYNNEI. CDR3 region: CASSESGVSQETQYF. DNA for the CDR3: TGTGCCAGCAGTGAATCAGGGGTGTCCCAAGAGACCCAGTACTTC.

This chain connects TRBV4-3 to TRBJ2-1, with 14 bases fitting TRBD2. V shed 3 bases, J shed 6 bases, and the junction held 16 bases outside the gene matches. The V gene's germline CDR1 is LGHNA and CDR2 YSLEER. The CDR3 extends over 20 amino acids. CDR3 sequence reads: CASSHLGVTSGRVFGNEQFF. CDR3 DNA: TGCGCCAGCAGCCACCTAGGGGTGACTAGCGGGAGGGTTTTTGGCAATGAGCAGTTCTTC.

The genes are TRBV2 and TRBJ2-5; D is possibly TRBD2 (5 bases). This CDR3 spans 13 amino acids. Trimming stripped 7 bases from V and 5 bases from J, with 14 bases between. Germline CDR1 is SNHLY and CDR2 is FYNNEI. The CDR3 is CASKRDPGETQYF. CDR3 bases: TGTGCCAGCAAGAGGGATCCGGGGGAGACCCAGTACTTC.

The V call is TRBV18, the J call TRBJ2-2; D not certain. This CDR3 contains 17 residues. V lost 2 bases, J lost 4 bases, and 17 bases lay in between. The germline V gene encodes CDR1 KGHSH and CDR2 LQKENI. CDR3 bases: TGTGCCAGCTCACCATTGAAGGTTGAGGTGAGCACCGGGGAGCTGTTTTTT. This translates into CASSPLKVEVSTGELFF.

As to this clone: This specimen includes other DNA sequences encoding the same CDR3. This chain joins TRBV7-9 and TRBJ1-5, with a possible D match to TRBD1 (5 bases). Germline V CDR1 and CDR2: SEHNR, FQNEAQ (reference sequence). The CDR3 is made up of 14 amino acids. V was shortened by 5 bases and J by 4 bases, with 12 bases between the two germline ends. CDR3 in DNA: TGTGCCAGCAGCCGAACAGGACTAAATCAGCCCCAGCATTTT. Translated, it gives CASSRTGLNQPQHF.

The rearrangement uses TRBV3-1 (or the pseudogene TRBV3-2) and TRBJ1-2; 7 bases match TRBD1. The germline CDR1 and CDR2 sequences are LGHDT and YNNKEL (reference sequence). J gave up 4 bases and V 6 bases, and 5 bases lay outside the gene matches. CDR3 length: 13 residues. CDR3 residues: CASSQTGTYGYTF. The CDR3 DNA sequence: TGTGCCAGCAGTCAGACAGGGACCTATGGCTACACCTTC.

This clone was counted once. CDR3 DNA sequence: TGTGCCAGCAGCCATCGGCGAGCGGCCACAGATACGCAGTATTTT. Translation: CASSHRRAATDTQYF. The rearrangement joins TRBV7-9 to TRBJ2-3; TRBD2 might be the D (5 bases). V was trimmed by 5 bases and J by 2 bases, leaving 14 bases between them. The CDR3 spans 15 residues. Germline V gene lookup returns CDR1 SEHNR and CDR2 FQNEAQ (reference sequence).

This chain connects TRBV5-1 to TRBJ2-3, with D perhaps TRBD2 (5 bases). Per the germline V gene, CDR1 is SGHRS and CDR2 is YFSETQ. There are 15 residues in the CDR3. The V and J ends lost 5 bases and 5 bases respectively, with 18 bases between them. Here the CDR3 DNA reads TGCGCCAGCAGGTCGGGGAGAACCTTGGGAGATACGCAGTATTTT. As protein: CASRSGRTLGDTQYF.

The CDR3, as DNA: TGTGCCAGCAGCTTCCTAACCCATCTAGCGGGAGACCCCCCCGGGGAGCTGTTTTTT. Its protein is CASSFLTHLAGDPPGELFF. This chain uses TRBV7-6 with TRBJ2-2; 10 positions agree with TRBD2. Germline V gene lookup returns CDR1 SGHVS and CDR2 FNYEAQ. CDR3 size: 19 residues. J lost 6 bases, V lost 3 bases, and 16 bases had no gene match.

This chain links TRBV9 with TRBJ2-5; TRBD2 matches 13 bases. The germline V gene has CDR1 SGDLS and CDR2 YYNGEE. Trimming took 4 bases from V and 4 from J; bases not matched to a gene: 10. The CDR3 sequence is 17 residues long. This chain's CDR3 is CASSPQGLAGIGETQYF. The CDR3 DNA sequence: TGTGCCAGCAGCCCTCAGGGACTAGCGGGAATCGGAGAGACCCAGTACTTC.

The rearrangement uses TRBV29-1 and TRBJ2-1; D may be TRBD1 (5 bases). The V and J ends lost 5 bases and 2 bases respectively, with 7 bases between them. Germline V CDR1 and CDR2: SQVTM, ANQGSEA. The CDR3 is 12 amino acids. In DNA, the CDR3 is TGCAGCGTTAGGGGAACCTACAATGAGCAGTTCTTC. Its protein is CSVRGTYNEQFF.

The chain employs TRBV9 and TRBJ2-1, with 7 bases that match TRBD2. The germline CDR1 and CDR2 sequences are SGDLS and YYNGEE. The CDR3 totals 16 residues. V was pared by 2 bases and J by 3 bases, with 8 bases of the junction left unmatched. DNA for the CDR3: TGTGCCAGCAGCGTTAGTGGGAGCGGGAACTACAATGAGCAGTTCTTC. Translating gives CASSVSGSGNYNEQFF.

The chain joins TRBV2 to TRBJ2-3, with TRBD2 matching 9 bases. The junction had 7 bases not matched to a gene; V was cut back by 6 bases and J by 6 bases. Germline CDR1 and CDR2: SNHLY and FYNNEI. The CDR3 is 14 amino acids. In nucleotides, the CDR3 is TGTGCCAGCAGCATAGCGGGAGATTCGGATACGCAGTATTTT. Protein product: CASSIAGDSDTQYF.

The chain uses TRBV4-3 and TRBJ2-7; 7 bases agree with TRBD1. V lost 0 bases and J lost 1; bases outside the gene matches: 3. Germline V gene data show CDR1 as LGHNA and CDR2 as YSLEER. The CDR3 loop spans 15 amino acids. The CDR3, as DNA: TGCGCCAGCAGCCAAGAACAGGGGTATTCCTACGAGCAGTACTTC. It codes for CASSQEQGYSYEQYF.

The chain uses TRBV6-5 and TRBJ2-3, with a possible D match to TRBD1 (6 bases). Germline CDR1 is MNHEY and CDR2 is SVGAGI. This CDR3 contains 15 residues. The ends were cut back, 7 bases at V and 1 base at J, with 15 bases in the middle. The CDR3 DNA sequence: TGTGCCAGCACTGTCCGACAGGTCGGCACAGATACGCAGTATTTT. Protein: CASTVRQVGTDTQYF.

This chain joins TRBV5-6 and TRBJ2-7, with 14 bases lining up with TRBD2. Unmatched junction bases numbered 12, after V lost 4 bases and J lost 0 bases. This CDR3 has 19 amino acids. Germline V gene lookup returns CDR1 SGHDT and CDR2 YYEEEE. CDR3 DNA sequence: TGTGCCAGCAGCCCGAGGGGACTAGCGGGAGTCCCGAGCTCCTACGAGCAGTACTTC. Amino acids: CASSPRGLAGVPSSYEQYF.

The chain combines TRBV5-1 with TRBJ2-7, with a tentative D call TRBD1 (6 bases). CDR1 SGHRS and CDR2 YFSETQ come from the germline V gene. The CDR3 runs 17 residues. V was cut by 4 bases and J by 2 bases, with 22 bases left in between. In DNA, the CDR3 is TGCGCCAGCAGCCCTGAGTTGATCGGGACACAGCCCTACGAGCAGTACTTC. It translates to CASSPELIGTQPYEQYF. Full variable domain (missing parts from reference TRBV5-1 and TRBJ2-7): KAGVTQTPRYLIKTRGQQVTLSCSPISGHRSVSWYQQTPGQGLQFLFEYFSETQRNKGNFPGRFSGRQFSNSRSEMNVSTLELGDSALYLCASSPELIGTQPYEQYFGPGTRLTVT.

The rearrangement uses TRBV2 and TRBJ2-2; a weak D match, TRBD2 (6 bases). With 11 bases removed from V and 5 bases from J, the gap between germline ends came to 15 bases. The CDR3 length is 13 residues. Per germline, CDR1 SNHLY and CDR2 FYNNEI. CDR3 region: CAGRPGVTGELFF. The CDR3 bases are TGTGCCGGGCGGCCGGGAGTTACCGGGGAGCTGTTTTTT.